This entry lists 23 T cell receptor beta chains sequenced from one sample in a study of blood T cell repertoires in COVID-19. The repertoire was sequenced with immunoSEQ multiplex PCR; TCRdb's copy has only in-frame clones and lacks some. The sample includes roughly 120,000 clones, around 86% of them seen just once. Sequencing was performed on peripheral blood. The receptor set was obtained from a man at least 80 years old with acute or convalescent COVID-19.

This clone was observed once. This chain connects TRBV18 to TRBJ1-4, with D possibly matching TRBD1 (6 bases). Trimming took off 4 bases at V and 5 bases at J, with 14 bases between the two ends. The CDR3 sequence is 15 residues long. Germline V gene sequence: CDR1 KGHSH, CDR2 LQKENI. CDR3 protein: CASSRDSRGNEKLFF. Written as DNA, the CDR3 is TGTGCCAGCTCACGAGACTCAAGGGGGAATGAAAAACTGTTTTTT.

The chain has TRBV30 and TRBJ1-6, with D uncertain. Germline lookup yields CDR1 GTSNPN and CDR2 SVGIG (reference sequence). This CDR3 contains 14 residues. V lost 3 bases, J lost 5 bases, and 11 bases lay in between. The CDR3 DNA is TGTGCCTGGAGCTTCTCACAGAATAATTCACCCCTCCACTTT. This translates into CAWSFSQNNSPLHF.

The rearrangement links TRBV2 to TRBJ2-7; a weak D match, TRBD2 (6 bases). The length of the CDR3 is 14 residues. Trimming pared 4 bases from V and 3 bases from J, leaving 13 bases between. Per the germline V gene, CDR1 is SNHLY and CDR2 is FYNNEI. CDR3 protein: CASSVRRGDYEQYF. In DNA form, the CDR3 reads TGTGCCAGCAGTGTGAGGAGGGGCGACTACGAGCAGTACTTC.

This rearrangement joins TRBV4-3 to TRBJ1-2; no reliable D call. Germline V CDR1 and CDR2: LGHNA, YSLEER. V was trimmed by 0 bases and J by 8 bases, leaving 7 bases between them. The CDR3 extends over 12 amino acids. The DNA of the CDR3 is TGCGCCAGCAGCCAAGACGGTCGCGGCTACACCTTC. This translates into CASSQDGRGYTF.

This rearrangement joins TRBV10-3 to TRBJ1-1; 8 positions agree with TRBD1. CDR3 length: 15 amino acids. Germline V gives CDR1 ENHRY, CDR2 SYGVKD. V gave up 2 bases and J gave up 1 base; unmatched junction bases: 3. The CDR3 sequence is CAISETDRANTEAFF. The CDR3 DNA reads as TGTGCCATCAGTGAGACGGACAGGGCGAACACTGAAGCTTTCTTT.

This chain uses TRBV25-1 with TRBJ1-1; the D is unclear. Germline-derived CDR1 and CDR2 are MGHDK and SYGVNS. The CDR3 contains 11 residues. The ends were cut back, 5 bases at V and 4 bases at J, with 5 bases in the middle. The CDR3 reads CASSYGTEAFF. CDR3 bases: TGTGCCAGCAGTTACGGCACTGAAGCTTTCTTT.

The chain couples TRBV28 to TRBJ2-5; TRBD1 matches 9 bases. Trimming took 5 bases from V and 13 from J; bases not matched to a gene: 14. This CDR3 is built from 14 residues. The germline V gene has CDR1 MDHEN and CDR2 SYDVKM. The CDR3 is CASSLPDRGTPPYF. CDR3 sequence (DNA): TGTGCCAGCAGTCTACCGGACAGGGGAACCCCCCCGTACTTC.

The chain links TRBV19 to TRBJ1-1, with D unresolved. The CDR3 covers 13 residues. The V gene lost 5 bases and the J gene lost 9 bases, with 16 bases spanning the gap. Germline CDR1 is LNHDA and CDR2 is SQIVND (reference sequence). The chain's CDR3 is CASSAPGERKAFF. The CDR3 DNA sequence: TGTGCCAGTAGTGCACCGGGAGAAAGAAAAGCTTTCTTT.

The chain carries TRBV12-3 or TRBV12-4 and TRBJ2-1; 8 bases are shared with TRBD2. V shed 5 bases, J shed 6 bases, and the junction held 3 bases outside the gene matches. CDR3 length equals 13 residues. CDR3 region: CASSPSGSNEQFF. The CDR3 DNA sequence: TGTGCCAGCAGTCCAAGCGGGAGCAATGAGCAGTTCTTC.

The rearrangement uses TRBV5-8 and TRBJ1-4, with D possibly TRBD1 on 6 matching bases. Trimming cost V 2 bases and J 5 bases, with 13 bases left between them. CDR3 length: 15 residues. CDR1 SGHTS and CDR2 YDEGEE come from the germline V gene. DNA of the CDR3: TGTGCCAGCAGCTTTCCGACAGGCCTGAATGAAAAACTGTTTTTT. Translating gives CASSFPTGLNEKLFF.

This chain links TRBV18 with TRBJ2-5, with D possibly being TRBD1 (6 bases). This CDR3 comprises 15 residues. Germline assignment: CDR1 KGHSH and CDR2 LQKENI. With 2 bases removed from V and 3 bases from J, the gap between germline ends came to 13 bases. The CDR3 region has the DNA TGTGCCAGCTCACCATGGCAGGGGACGGAAGAGACCCAGTACTTC. It is translated as CASSPWQGTEETQYF.

The chain employs TRBV11-2 and TRBJ2-5; 9 bases agree with TRBD1. The germline gives CDR1 SGHAT, CDR2 FQNNGV. The V segment lost 5 bases and the J segment 4 bases; nucleotides outside the gene matches: 8. This CDR3 has 15 amino acids. Here the CDR3 DNA reads TGTGCCAGCAGCCCGTCGGGACAGGGTGGAGAGACCCAGTACTTC. Its protein is CASSPSGQGGETQYF.

The rearrangement joins TRBV13 to TRBJ1-1; TRBD1 aligns across 8 bases. Germline V gene data show CDR1 as PRHDT and CDR2 as FYEKMQ (reference sequence). The CDR3 covers 13 residues. Germline trimming cut 5 bases from V and 5 bases from J; bases unmatched to any gene: 4. For the CDR3, the DNA is TGTGCCAGCAGCGTCAGGGGGCGGACTGAAGCTTTCTTT. Translated: CASSVRGRTEAFF.

The rearrangement uses TRBV6-4 and TRBJ1-5; 7 nucleotides match TRBD1. The CDR3 spans 17 residues. Unmatched junction bases numbered 9, after V lost 0 bases and J lost 4 bases. Looked up from germline, CDR1 is MRHNA and CDR2 is SNTAGT. CDR3 region: CASSDSKRQGGNQPQHF. The CDR3 nucleotides read TGTGCCAGCAGTGACTCGAAAAGACAGGGCGGTAATCAGCCCCAGCATTTT.

This clone was seen a few times. The V call is TRBV7-9, the J call TRBJ2-1, with TRBD2 identical over 12 bases. The CDR3 covers 19 residues. Germline values: CDR1 SEHNR, CDR2 FQNEAQ (reference sequence). V was clipped by 5 bases and J by 0 bases; unmatched bases: 11. The CDR3 sequence: CASSSTGTSGSSSYNEQFF. The CDR3 bases are TGTGCCAGCAGCAGCACCGGGACTAGCGGGTCAAGCTCCTACAATGAGCAGTTCTTC.

V is TRBV5-4 and J is TRBJ2-5, with D perhaps matching TRBD2 (6 bases). With 4 bases removed from V and 1 base from J, the gap between germline ends came to 8 bases. The CDR3 is 13 residues long. Germline CDR1 is SGHNT and CDR2 is YYREEE (reference sequence). The DNA for the CDR3 is TGTGCCAGCAGCGGGGAGGCCCAAGAGACCCAGTACTTC. It specifies CASSGEAQETQYF.

V and J are TRBV20-1 and TRBJ1-1, with D hard to call. This CDR3 is 13 amino acids long. V was trimmed by 3 bases and J by 0 bases, leaving 8 bases between them. Germline V lookup: CDR1 DFQATT, CDR2 SNEGSKA (reference sequence). The CDR3 protein is CSASNGLNTEAFF. CDR3 DNA: TGCAGTGCTAGTAACGGTTTGAACACTGAAGCTTTCTTT.

The V gene is TRBV29-1, the J gene TRBJ2-5, with 13 bases matching TRBD2. This CDR3 comprises 15 residues. CDR1 is SQVTM, CDR2 ANQGSEA, per germline. Trimming at V came to 4 bases and at J to 5 bases, leaving 7 bases not matched to a gene. CDR3 DNA: TGCAGCGTTGTCCCGACTAGCGGGAGGTGGGAGACCCAGTACTTC. Translated: CSVVPTSGRWETQYF.

V gene TRBV10-2 combines with J gene TRBJ2-5, with TRBD1 matching over 7 bases. Unmatched junction bases numbered 3, after V lost 6 bases and J lost 5 bases. Germline V gives CDR1 WSHSY, CDR2 SAAADI. The CDR3 spans 12 residues. CDR3 sequence: CASRQGVETQYF. In DNA, the CDR3 is TGCGCCAGCAGGCAGGGGGTTGAGACCCAGTACTTC.

CDR3 DNA sequence: TGTGCCAGCAGCCTTGGTCGGACTAGCGGGGTCTACGAGCAGTACTTC. It specifies CASSLGRTSGVYEQYF. This rearrangement joins TRBV5-4 to TRBJ2-7, with 12 bases aligning to TRBD2. Per the germline V gene, CDR1 is SGHNT and CDR2 is YYREEE (reference sequence). J lost 3 bases, V lost 4 bases, and 8 bases had no gene match. The CDR3 contains 16 residues.

The V gene is TRBV19, the J gene TRBJ1-1, with a weak D call TRBD1 (5 bases). The CDR3 consists of 13 residues. Trimming left V 10 bases short and J 0 bases short, with 12 bases between. Germline CDR1 is LNHDA and CDR2 is SQIVND (reference sequence). The CDR3 reads CATGGIMNTEAFF. In DNA, the CDR3 is TGTGCCACCGGGGGGATTATGAACACTGAAGCTTTCTTT. Full variable domain (remainder filled in from reference TRBV19 and TRBJ1-1): DGGITQSPKYLFRKEGQNVTLSCEQNLNHDAMYWYRQDPGQGLRLIYYSQIVNDFQKGDIAEGYSVSREKKESFPLTVTSAQKNPTAFYLCATGGIMNTEAFFGQGTRLTVV.

V usage is TRBV3-1 (or the pseudogene TRBV3-2) and J usage is TRBJ1-1; D uncertain. Deletions cut 6 bases from V and 8 bases from J, with 19 bases between. Germline V CDR1 and CDR2: LGHDT, YNNKEL (reference sequence). The CDR3 is 14 amino acids. In nucleotides, the CDR3 is TGTGCCAGCAGTAAACGTGGTTTACTCGAAGAAGCTTTCTTT. Protein sequence: CASSKRGLLEEAFF.

V and J are TRBV19 and TRBJ2-1; 7 bases line up with TRBD2. CDR1 and CDR2 from the germline V gene are LNHDA and SQIVND (reference sequence). The CDR3 runs 13 residues. The V segment lost 4 bases and the J segment 5 bases; nucleotides outside the gene matches: 2. The DNA of the CDR3 is TGTGCCAGTAGTACCGGACTAGACAATGAGCAGTTCTTC. Translation gives CASSTGLDNEQFF.